This T cell receptor (beta chain) was identified during a study of CD8 T cells in Susac syndrome. Regarding the study as a whole: Only a relatively small number of individuals were included in the TCR sequencing and HLA analysis.

A remark on this clonotype: Its antigen is still unknown.

The study sequenced TCR beta in blood CD8+ and CD4+ T cells. Random hexamers were used to reverse transcribe roughly 0.5 to 1 ug of RNA. An immunoSEQ multiplex PCR generated amplified TCR beta CDR3 products spanning 54 Vbeta and 13 Jbeta. TCRdb ran MiXCR on the immunoSEQ multiplex PCR reads and lists one entry per CDR3 protein. The data hold 180,000 or so distinct CDR3 sequences, with 95% observed a single time. There are 14 residues in the CDR3. Germline values: CDR1 SQVTM, CDR2 ANQGSEA. V lost 7 bases and J lost 0, with 12 bases in between. This TCR was recovered from a human donor in good health. Sequencing was performed on CD4+ T cells from PBMCs. V usage is TRBV29-1 and J usage is TRBJ1-4; the D gene is possibly TRBD1 (6 bases). Here the CDR3 DNA reads TGCAGCGGAGGGGGAGGATCAACTAATGAAAAACTGTTTTTT. This sequence encodes CSGGGGSTNEKLFF.